This T cell receptor beta chain was sequenced in a study of cytotoxic CD8 clonotypes in ibrutinib-treated CLL. TCRdb keeps only in-frame clones here, not all; method: immunoSEQ multiplex PCR. The sample shows over 40,000 clones, less than 85% of them seen only once. Concerning this clone itself: Its antigen is not known.

Points from the study as a whole: The times at which samples were taken varied between sustained-remission and progressing patients.

The CDR3 runs 16 residues. The germline V gene encodes CDR1 SGHNT and CDR2 YYREEE (reference sequence). The ends lost 0 bases at V and 1 base at J; junction bases unmatched: 1. This chain connects TRBV5-4 to TRBJ2-7, with 13 bases that match TRBD2. The TCR originated in a human donor with chronic lymphocytic leukemia. The sequenced sample was PBMCs, obtained after 24 months of ibrutinib treatment. The CDR3 reads CASSLGLAGGSYEQYF. The CDR3 DNA reads TGTGCCAGCAGCTTGGGACTAGCGGGAGGTTCCTACGAGCAGTACTTC.